One and the same sample provided the 20 T cell receptor beta chains below, sequenced in a study of blood T cell repertoires in COVID-19. Generated by immunoSEQ multiplex PCR, the TCRdb table keeps only in-frame clones and is missing some. The data show 200,000 to 250,000 clones, approximately 84% seen once. Sequencing used peripheral blood. The receptors here all came from a man between 45 and 60 years old with acute or convalescent COVID-19.

This clone has just one count. J is TRBJ2-7 and V is TRBV27; TRBD1 matches at 7 bases. With 6 bases clipped from V and 3 bases from J, the junction kept 20 bases outside the gene matches. The CDR3 is made up of 18 amino acids. Germline V gene data show CDR1 as MNHEY and CDR2 as SMNVEV (reference sequence). CDR3 DNA sequence: TGTGCCAGCAGCCTTGTGCCACCTTATCCCGGGACAGTCTACGAGCAGTACTTC. This sequence encodes CASSLVPPYPGTVYEQYF.

The rearrangement joins TRBV2 to TRBJ1-5, with 9 bases lining up with TRBD1. Germline CDR1 and CDR2: SNHLY and FYNNEI. Unmatched junction bases numbered 6, after V lost 6 bases and J lost 0 bases. CDR3 size: 16 residues. CDR3 amino acids: CASRGTGSFSNQPQHF. CDR3 sequence (DNA): TGTGCCAGCAGGGGGACAGGGTCTTTTAGCAATCAGCCCCAGCATTTT. Full variable domain (missing parts from reference TRBV2 and TRBJ1-5): EPEVTQTPSHQVTQMGQEVILRCVPISNHLYFYWYRQILGQKVEFLVSFYNNEISEKSEIFDDQFSVERPDGSNFTLKIRSTKLEDSAMYFCASRGTGSFSNQPQHFGDGTRLSIL.

V gene TRBV11-3 combines with J gene TRBJ2-7; D might be TRBD1 (6 bases). Germline CDR1 is SGHNT and CDR2 is YENEEA. The CDR3 runs 14 residues. Trimming pared 1 base from V and 3 bases from J, leaving 10 bases between. CDR3 bases: TGTGCCAGCAGCTTAGTCAGGGGAAGCTACGAGCAGTACTTC. It codes for CASSLVRGSYEQYF.

The chain couples TRBV27 to TRBJ2-1, with D tentatively TRBD2 (5 bases). The CDR3 length is 13 residues. Germline values: CDR1 MNHEY, CDR2 SMNVEV (reference sequence). V was cut by 5 bases and J by 2 bases, with 7 bases left in between. CDR3 amino acids: CASSIGTYNEQFF. CDR3 DNA sequence: TGTGCCAGCAGTATCGGGACCTACAATGAGCAGTTCTTC.

The chain links TRBV10-3 to TRBJ1-1; a weak D match, TRBD1 (6 bases). Germline CDR1 reads ENHRY; CDR2 reads SYGVKD. This CDR3 spans 11 amino acids. V lost 9 bases and J lost 8, with 13 bases in between. The CDR3 loop reads CAIGKGGEAFF. The CDR3 nucleotides read TGTGCCATTGGGAAGGGGGGGGAAGCTTTCTTT.

The V gene is TRBV2, the J gene TRBJ2-1; 13 nucleotides agree with TRBD2. This CDR3 is 15 amino acids long. V dropped 7 bases and J dropped 7; count of bases not matched to a gene: 7. Germline V gene lookup returns CDR1 SNHLY and CDR2 FYNNEI. The CDR3 DNA is TGTGCCAGCACTAGGACTAGCGGGAGTCTGAATGAGCAGTTCTTC. Translation gives CASTRTSGSLNEQFF. The full variable domain, in which reference TRBV2 and TRBJ2-1 provide the parts outside the CDR3, is EPEVTQTPSHQVTQMGQEVILRCVPISNHLYFYWYRQILGQKVEFLVSFYNNEISEKSEIFDDQFSVERPDGSNFTLKIRSTKLEDSAMYFCASTRTSGSLNEQFFGPGTRLTVL.

The chain has TRBV12-5 and TRBJ1-1, with D possibly matching TRBD1 (6 bases). V shed 9 bases and J shed 0 bases, with 8 bases lying between them. CDR3 length equals 12 residues. The germline gives CDR1 LGHNT, CDR2 FRNRAP. This CDR3 reads CASTGLNTEAFF. The CDR3 DNA follows: TGTGCTAGCACAGGGTTGAACACTGAAGCTTTCTTT.

The V and J genes are TRBV28 and TRBJ2-7; 7 positions agree with TRBD1. V trimming: 5 bases; J trimming: 5 bases; junction bases outside the gene matches: 3. Germline CDR1 and CDR2: MDHEN and SYDVKM. CDR3 size: 12 residues. Here the CDR3 reads CASSEGADEQYF. The DNA of the CDR3 is TGTGCCAGCAGTGAGGGGGCCGACGAGCAGTACTTC.

In this sample, this clone turned up a few times. Here the CDR3 reads CAARQGDFSEQFF. The CDR3 coding sequence is TGTGCCGCCCGACAGGGAGATTTTAGTGAGCAGTTCTTC. The chain employs TRBV10-3 and TRBJ2-1; 7 bases align to TRBD1. Losses at the gene ends were 11 bases for V and 9 bases for J; bases not matched to a gene: 13. The germline V gene has CDR1 ENHRY and CDR2 SYGVKD. The CDR3 consists of 13 residues.

The rearrangement links TRBV10-1 to TRBJ2-2; no clear D gene. V lost 2 bases to trimming and J lost 1 base, with 8 bases between them. The V gene's germline CDR1 is WNHNN and CDR2 SYGVQD (reference sequence). This CDR3 has 15 residues. CDR3 in DNA: TGCGCCAGCAGTGAGAAGAGACAGAACACCGGGGAGCTGTTTTTT. It encodes CASSEKRQNTGELFF.

J is TRBJ1-4 and V is TRBV5-1; tentative D call: TRBD1 (5 bases). The CDR3 has 14 amino acids. V shed 4 bases and J shed 8 bases, with 15 bases lying between them. Germline CDR1 reads SGHRS; CDR2 reads YFSETQ. The CDR3 here is CASSLAPGNEKLFF. The CDR3 region has the DNA TGCGCCAGCAGCCTTGCCCCAGGGAACGAAAAACTGTTTTTT.

The rearrangement links TRBV5-5 to TRBJ1-1, with 9 bases that match TRBD1. The CDR3 runs to 14 residues. The germline gives CDR1 SGHKS, CDR2 YYEKEE (reference sequence). V was pared by 0 bases and J by 11 bases, with 8 bases of the junction left unmatched. DNA of the CDR3: TGTGCCAGCAGCTTGGAAGGGACAGGGTCCTCCGCTTTCTTT. It codes for CASSLEGTGSSAFF.

This chain links TRBV13 with TRBJ2-7, with 8 bases fitting TRBD2. This CDR3 is built from 15 residues. The trim removed 5 bases at V and 2 bases at J, leaving 8 bases unmatched. From germline, CDR1 is PRHDT and CDR2 FYEKMQ (reference sequence). The CDR3 DNA sequence: TGTGCCAGCAGCCGTAGCGGGGCCCCGACCTACGAGCAGTACTTC. Translated: CASSRSGAPTYEQYF.

The chain couples TRBV25-1 to TRBJ2-1; 15 bases are shared with TRBD2. Germline V gene sequence: CDR1 MGHDK, CDR2 SYGVNS. With 4 bases clipped from V and 6 bases from J, the junction kept 1 base outside the gene matches. CDR3 length: 15 residues. CDR3 sequence (DNA): TGTGCCAGCAGTGTGGGACTAGCGGGGGGCAATGAGCAGTTCTTC. Its translation: CASSVGLAGGNEQFF.

The CDR3 nucleotides are TGCGCCAGCAGCCGGGGGACTAGCGGGCCTAGGTACGAGCAGTACTTC. Protein: CASSRGTSGPRYEQYF. The rearrangement links TRBV4-1 to TRBJ2-7; 12 nucleotides align to TRBD2. The J segment lost 4 bases and the V segment lost 4 bases, leaving 8 bases of the junction unmatched. This CDR3 is 16 amino acids long. The germline gives CDR1 MGHRA, CDR2 YSYEKL.

This chain uses TRBV5-1 with TRBJ2-7; 9 nucleotides align to TRBD2. The CDR3 consists of 15 residues. Unmatched junction bases numbered 8, after V lost 3 bases and J lost 4 bases. Germline CDR1 is SGHRS and CDR2 is YFSETQ. CDR3 sequence (DNA): TGCGCCAGCAGCTACGCCCAGCGGGAGGAATACGAGCAGTACTTC. It is translated as CASSYAQREEYEQYF.

The chain couples TRBV2 to TRBJ1-5; TRBD1 aligns across 9 bases. Germline V lookup: CDR1 SNHLY, CDR2 FYNNEI. The V and J ends lost 4 bases and 10 bases, in that order; junction bases with no gene match: 8. The CDR3 is 14 amino acids. The chain's CDR3 is CASSAGQGLGPQHF. The CDR3 DNA reads TGTGCCAGCAGTGCAGGACAGGGGCTAGGTCCCCAGCATTTT.

Here the CDR3 reads CASSPGSAPGNTIYF. CDR3 DNA sequence: TGTGCCAGCTCACCCGGGAGCGCGCCTGGAAACACCATATATTTT. The chain employs TRBV18 and TRBJ1-3; D not resolved. This CDR3 region has 15 residues. From germline, CDR1 is KGHSH and CDR2 LQKENI. Trimming removed 3 bases at V and 2 bases at J, with 11 bases between.

This chain uses TRBV7-9 with TRBJ1-1; the D gene is possibly TRBD1 (5 bases). Germline assignment: CDR1 SEHNR and CDR2 FQNEAQ (reference sequence). This CDR3 is built from 12 residues. The ends were cut back, 5 bases at V and 7 bases at J, with 11 bases in the middle. The CDR3 coding sequence is TGTGCCAGCAGCGCACAGGAGAGTGAAGCTTTCTTT. This codes for CASSAQESEAFF.

The gene calls are TRBV5-1 and TRBJ2-7; D gene ambiguous. The CDR3 has 15 residues. The germline V gene encodes CDR1 SGHRS and CDR2 YFSETQ. Trimming pared 2 bases from V and 0 bases from J, leaving 12 bases between. The CDR3 is CASSFIPESSYEQYF. For the CDR3, the DNA is TGCGCCAGCAGCTTCATTCCGGAGAGCTCCTACGAGCAGTACTTC. Drawing the rest from reference TRBV5-1 and TRBJ2-7, the complete variable domain is KAGVTQTPRYLIKTRGQQVTLSCSPISGHRSVSWYQQTPGQGLQFLFEYFSETQRNKGNFPGRFSGRQFSNSRSEMNVSTLELGDSALYLCASSFIPESSYEQYFGPGTRLTVT.